This passage covers 22 T cell receptor beta chains from one sample sequenced in a study of identical twins. Via MiXCR, TCRdb re-called the 5' RACE reads, giving one row per CDR3 protein. The table records approximately 500,000 distinct CDR3 sequences, 24% of them present only once. These sequences were also reported in another study, on T cells expressing NK-cell markers.

Sequences were obtained from CD4+ T cells sorted from blood. The receptors come from a woman between 18 and 29 years old in good health.

The gene calls are TRBV18 and TRBJ2-1; D is unresolved. The CDR3 spans 16 residues. Germline lookup yields CDR1 KGHSH and CDR2 LQKENI. Trimming removed 3 bases from V and 5 bases from J, with 17 bases in between. In nucleotides, the CDR3 is TGTGCCAGCTCACCTGCTGCAGGAACTTCCAACAATGAGCAGTTCTTC. It yields the protein CASSPAAGTSNNEQFF.

Only a few counts were recorded for this clonotype. The chain couples TRBV20-1 to TRBJ1-1, with D uncertain. Trimming removed 0 bases at V and 4 bases at J, with 18 bases between. The CDR3 runs 16 residues. Germline CDR1 DFQATT, CDR2 SNEGSKA (reference sequence). CDR3 in DNA: TGCAGTGCTAGAGATCTAAGGGCGCAGGCTCGCACTGAAGCTTTCTTT. It codes for CSARDLRAQARTEAFF.

The chain recombines TRBV12-3 or TRBV12-4 with TRBJ1-5; 7 bases align to TRBD1. V was pared by 10 bases and J by 2 bases, with 5 bases of the junction left unmatched. The length of the CDR3 is 13 residues. The CDR3 sequence: CATDRVGNQPQHF. The CDR3 nucleotides are TGTGCCACTGACAGGGTTGGCAATCAGCCCCAGCATTTT.

Only a few counts were recorded for this clonotype. In DNA, the CDR3 is TGTGCCAGCAGCGAAAGCGGTGGATCACCCCTCCACTTT. Protein product: CASSESGGSPLHF. This chain joins TRBV9 and TRBJ1-6; D call uncertain. The V end was cut by 3 bases, the J end by 10 bases, with 11 bases between. The CDR3 runs 13 residues. Germline loops: CDR1 SGDLS, CDR2 YYNGEE.

This rearrangement joins TRBV12-3 or TRBV12-4 to TRBJ2-1; D ambiguous. V was clipped by 5 bases and J by 4 bases, with 9 bases between them. This CDR3 has 13 residues. The DNA for the CDR3 is TGTGCCAGCAGTCCCACCCCTTACAATGAGCAGTTCTTC. This codes for CASSPTPYNEQFF.

The V and J genes are TRBV25-1 and TRBJ2-1; 7 positions match TRBD1. The V segment lost 2 bases and the J segment 4 bases; nucleotides outside the gene matches: 5. CDR3 length: 15 residues. The germline V gene encodes CDR1 MGHDK and CDR2 SYGVNS. The chain's CDR3 is CASSEVDRAYNEQFF. The DNA of the CDR3 is TGTGCCAGCAGTGAAGTCGACAGGGCGTACAATGAGCAGTTCTTC.

This chain uses TRBV10-3 with TRBJ2-1; D possibly corresponds to TRBD1 (5 bases). There are 12 residues in the CDR3. V was pared by 0 bases and J by 13 bases, with 10 bases between. Germline V gives CDR1 ENHRY, CDR2 SYGVKD. DNA for the CDR3: TGTGCCATCAGTGAGTCGAGGCAGGGACAGTTCTTC. This codes for CAISESRQGQFF.

For the CDR3, the DNA is TGCGCCAGCAGCTTGCAAGCGGGGGAGACCCAGTACTTC. Translated: CASSLQAGETQYF. The J gene is TRBJ2-5, the V gene TRBV5-1; TRBD2 aligns across 7 bases. V gave up 1 base and J gave up 5 bases; unmatched junction bases: 2. Per the germline V gene, CDR1 is SGHRS and CDR2 is YFSETQ. The CDR3 sequence is 13 residues long.

This chain uses TRBV9 with TRBJ1-3; a weak D match, TRBD1 (5 bases). Germline CDR1 SGDLS, CDR2 YYNGEE. CDR3 size: 12 residues. Trimming cost V 3 bases and J 9 bases, with 10 bases left between them. The CDR3 spells CASSAQGGTIYF. The CDR3 DNA reads as TGTGCCAGCAGCGCGCAGGGAGGCACCATATATTTT.

The table lists this clonotype with many counts. The CDR3 region has the DNA TGTGCCAGCAGTTACGGACAGAACACTGAAGCTTTCTTT. It codes for CASSYGQNTEAFF. This sequence joins TRBV6-6 and TRBJ1-1, with D possibly being TRBD1 (5 bases). CDR1 is MNHNY, CDR2 SVGAGI, per germline (reference sequence). The CDR3 consists of 13 residues. The V end lost 2 bases, the J end lost 1 base, and 5 bases lay between the germline ends.

This chain uses TRBV4-3 with TRBJ2-5; D call uncertain. The V gene's germline CDR1 is LGHNA and CDR2 YSLEER. The CDR3 has 13 residues. V was cut by 1 base and J by 2 bases, with 5 bases left in between. The CDR3 region has the DNA TGCGCCAGCAGCCAAGCTAATCAAGAGACCCAGTACTTC. Encoded protein: CASSQANQETQYF.

The chain recombines TRBV20-1 with TRBJ1-1, with a weak D call TRBD1 (6 bases). Per germline, CDR1 DFQATT and CDR2 SNEGSKA (reference sequence). Trimming cost V 3 bases and J 7 bases, with 12 bases left between them. The CDR3 runs 12 residues. The CDR3 protein is CSASRPGVEAFF. CDR3 nucleotides: TGCAGTGCTAGTCGGCCAGGGGTTGAAGCTTTCTTT.

The V and J genes are TRBV12-3 or TRBV12-4 and TRBJ2-2; 13 nucleotides line up with TRBD2. The J segment lost 7 bases and the V segment lost 6 bases, leaving 5 bases of the junction unmatched. CDR3 length equals 15 residues. CDR3 DNA sequence: TGTGCCAGCAGGGGGACTAGCGGGATAAACGGGGAGCTGTTTTTT. It translates to CASRGTSGINGELFF.

The chain joins TRBV4-2 to TRBJ2-7; TRBD2 agrees at 7 bases. Germline V CDR1 and CDR2: LGHNA, YNFKEQ. The V gene end was trimmed by 3 bases and the J gene end by 1 base; junction bases not matched to a gene: 9. This CDR3 comprises 16 residues. This CDR3 reads CASSQSGTTKSYEQYF. DNA for the CDR3: TGTGCCAGCAGCCAGTCCGGGACTACTAAATCCTACGAGCAGTACTTC.

The sample holds a few counts of this clonotype. This sequence joins TRBV28 and TRBJ2-3; no definite D call. This CDR3 has 14 residues. Germline-derived CDR1 and CDR2 are MDHEN and SYDVKM. The V end lost 1 base, the J end lost 0 bases, and 5 bases lay between the germline ends. CDR3 nucleotide sequence: TGTGCCAGCAGTTTATCACCTAGCACAGATACGCAGTATTTT. Protein sequence: CASSLSPSTDTQYF.

This clonotype was seen many times. The chain couples TRBV7-9 to TRBJ2-6, with D perhaps matching TRBD1 (5 bases). Trimming pared 3 bases from V and 2 bases from J, leaving 8 bases between. CDR1 is SEHNR and CDR2 is FQNEAQ in the germline V gene (reference sequence). The CDR3 extends over 15 amino acids. The CDR3 nucleotides are TGTGCCAGCAGCTTGGCAGGGACTGGGGCCAACGTCCTGACTTTC. Amino acid sequence: CASSLAGTGANVLTF.

The gene calls are TRBV7-8 and TRBJ2-1; 12 bases fit TRBD2. After removal of 5 bases from V and 10 bases from J, the junction contained 15 bases not matched to a gene. The CDR3 spans 17 residues. In germline, CDR1 is SGHVS, CDR2 FQNEAQ. The CDR3, as DNA: TGTGCCAGCAGCCCCAGATCGAGACTAGCGGGAGAACGGGAGCAGTTCTTC. Amino acids: CASSPRSRLAGEREQFF.

This clonotype was picked up many times. The rearrangement uses TRBV12-3 or TRBV12-4 and TRBJ1-2; D remains ambiguous. The CDR3 has 12 amino acids. The V gene lost 3 bases and the J gene lost 2 bases, with 4 bases spanning the gap. CDR3 sequence reads: CASSLQNYGYTF. Written as DNA, the CDR3 is TGTGCCAGCAGTTTGCAGAACTATGGCTACACCTTC.

This chain uses TRBV10-2 with TRBJ2-1; no clear D. Germline assignment: CDR1 WSHSY and CDR2 SAAADI. The CDR3 spans 16 residues. V dropped 2 bases and J dropped 3 bases, with 14 bases sitting between them. The CDR3 nucleotides are TGCGCCAGCAGTGAGCGAGCCCAGCCGGGCTACAATGAGCAGTTCTTC. Amino acid sequence: CASSERAQPGYNEQFF.

This clonotype showed up just a few times. The rearrangement links TRBV20-1 to TRBJ2-3; TRBD1 or TRBD2 may be the D gene (7 bases each). Germline-derived CDR1 and CDR2 are DFQATT and SNEGSKA (reference sequence). This CDR3 comprises 14 residues. V lost 5 bases and J 6 bases, leaving 18 bases between the germline ends. In nucleotides, the CDR3 is TGCAGTGCTCGCCGACAGGGAGGGCTGGATACGCAGTATTTT. The encoded protein is CSARRQGGLDTQYF.

This clonotype appeared a few times. This chain connects TRBV11-2 to TRBJ2-2, with 7 positions matching TRBD2. Trimming cost V 4 bases and J 2 bases; bases outside gene matches: 13. This CDR3 has 18 amino acids. From germline, CDR1 is SGHAT and CDR2 FQNNGV. As DNA, the CDR3 is TGTGCCAGCAGCTCCCATCTTGGGGGAGGGCCTAACACCGGGGAGCTGTTTTTT. Protein product: CASSSHLGGGPNTGELFF.

The chain uses TRBV5-1 and TRBJ2-2, with 8 bases lining up with TRBD2. Germline-derived CDR1 and CDR2 are SGHRS and YFSETQ. The CDR3 covers 17 residues. J lost 1 base, V lost 1 base, and 6 bases had no gene match. Written as DNA, the CDR3 is TGCGCCAGCAGCTTGATCGGGCTAGCGGGGAACACCGGGGAGCTGTTTTTT. This translates into CASSLIGLAGNTGELFF.